Listed below are T cell receptor beta chains from one sample, sequenced in a study of graft-versus-host responses after intestinal transplantation. Assay used: immunoSEQ multiplex PCR; TCRdb lists only in-frame clones, some missing. Of 90,000 to 120,000 clones listed, around 90% are singletons. The antigens of these receptors remain unknown. The sequences come from unstimulated CD4+ T cells sorted from spleen or lymph node cells, collected before transplant. The receptors here all came from a human donor who was the organ donor for an intestinal transplant. Each CDR3 is given with its conserved first and last residue. D genes are given only for firm matches. Not all rows give a size; the values are once, few, many and, for expanded clones, a class.

clone_size	v_call	j_call	d_call	cdr3_nt	cdr3_aa
-	TRBV5-3	TRBJ2-7	TRBD1	TGTGCCAGAAGCCCGGACAGGGGGCTTGAGCAGTACTTC	CARSPDRGLEQYF
-	TRBV7-6	TRBJ2-3	-	TGTGCCAGCAGCTTAGGGACTATAACAGATACGCAGTATTTT	CASSLGTITDTQYF
-	TRBV5-1	TRBJ2-4	-	TGCGCCAGCAGCTTGGAACCTGGGACCAAAAACATTCAGTACTTC	CASSLEPGTKNIQYF
-	TRBV7-2	TRBJ2-3	TRBD1	TGTGCCAGCAGCTGGGGACAGGGGGCAGATACGCAGTATTTT	CASSWGQGADTQYF
-	TRBV28	TRBJ2-7	TRBD2	TGTGCCAGCAGTCGGTCGGGACTAGCGCGCGAGCAGTACTTC	CASSRSGLAREQYF
-	TRBV27	TRBJ2-7	TRBD2	TGTGCCAGCTCCCGGGGGGGGACGACTCGGTACGAGCAGTACTTC	CASSRGGTTRYEQYF
-	TRBV7-2	TRBJ2-2	TRBD1	TGTGCCAGCAGCACTGGACAGGGCCGCGGGGAGCTGTTTTTT	CASSTGQGRGELFF
-	TRBV19	TRBJ2-5	TRBD1	TGTGCCAGTAGTATTGGCGGGACAGGGACAGAGACCCAGTACTTC	CASSIGGTGTETQYF
once	TRBV5-1	TRBJ2-3	TRBD1	TGCGCCAGCAGCTCGGGACAGGGGACAGATACGCAGTATTTT	CASSSGQGTDTQYF
-	TRBV11-2	TRBJ2-3	-	TGCGCCAGCAGCTCGACATTCGTGGAGGGCCTAAGCACAGATACGCAGTATTTT	CASSSTFVEGLSTDTQYF
once	TRBV5-1	TRBJ1-2	TRBD1	TGCGCCAGCAGCCCGGGACAGCCTAACTATGGCTACACCTTC	CASSPGQPNYGYTF
-	TRBV5-1	TRBJ2-3	-	TGCGCCAGCAGCTTGGATAGGGGGGGAGGCACAGATACGCAGTATTTT	CASSLDRGGGTDTQYF
-	TRBV2	TRBJ1-2	-	TGTGCCAGCAGTTTACAGAGAAATGGCTACACCTTC	CASSLQRNGYTF
-	TRBV5-4	TRBJ2-2	TRBD1	TGTGCCAGCAGCTCGAGACAGGGGGCGCGAACCGGGGAGCTGTTTTTT	CASSSRQGARTGELFF
medium-sized	TRBV10-3	TRBJ2-2	TRBD2	TGTGCCATAGGGACTAGCGGGGGACACACCGGGGAGCTGTTTTTT	CAIGTSGGHTGELFF
-	TRBV30	TRBJ1-6	-	TGTGCCTGGAGCATACGACCTTACTATAATTCACCCCTCCACTTT	CAWSIRPYYNSPLHF
once	TRBV5-5	TRBJ1-2	-	TGTGCCAGCAGCTTGAACAGGAATGGCTACACCTTC	CASSLNRNGYTF
-	TRBV6-1	TRBJ1-1	-	TGTGCCAGCAGTGTACCCCCTCCGAAGAACACTGAAGCTTTCTTT	CASSVPPPKNTEAFF
-	TRBV29-1	TRBJ1-1	-	TGCAGCGTTGGGAATACAAGGGGGACTGAAGCTTTCTTT	CSVGNTRGTEAFF
few	TRBV7-2	TRBJ2-7	TRBD2	TGTGCCAGCAGCTTAGGTCGGGGGGGCCTCGAGCAGTACTTC	CASSLGRGGLEQYF
few	TRBV11-2	TRBJ2-2	-	TGTGCCAGCAGCTTAACCGTGGACACCGGGGAGCTGTTTTTT	CASSLTVDTGELFF
-	TRBV5-1	TRBJ2-2	TRBD2	TGCGCCAGCAGCTCCGGACTAGCGGGAGGGGCCGGGGAGCTGTTTTTT	CASSSGLAGGAGELFF
-	TRBV11-1	TRBJ1-1	TRBD1	TGTGCCAGCAGTCGGGACAGGGGCGGTACCACTGAAGCTTTCTTT	CASSRDRGGTTEAFF
-	TRBV10-3	TRBJ2-5	TRBD1	TGTGCCATCAGTGAGTCGACAGGGGCAGAGACCCAGTACTTC	CAISESTGAETQYF
-	TRBV11-2	TRBJ1-6	-	TGTGCCAGCAGCTTACTTGAAGATTCACCCCTCCACTTT	CASSLLEDSPLHF
-	TRBV18	TRBJ2-2	-	TGTGCCAGCTCACCACTAGCGAACACCGGGGAGCTGTTTTTT	CASSPLANTGELFF
-	TRBV4-2	TRBJ2-5	TRBD2	TGTGCCAGCAGCTCACCTACTAGCGGAAAAGGCCAAGAGACCCAGTACTTC	CASSSPTSGKGQETQYF
few	TRBV6-1	TRBJ2-1	TRBD2	TGTGCCAGCAGTTCTAGCGGGGTTAATGAGCAGTTCTTC	CASSSSGVNEQFF
-	TRBV18	TRBJ2-7	-	TGTGCCAGCTCACCCCTAACCTCTTCCTACGAGCAGTACTTC	CASSPLTSSYEQYF
-	TRBV21-1	TRBJ2-5	-	TGTGCCAGCAGGGGGCTTGGGGAGCAGTACTTC	CASRGLGEQYF